These T cell receptor beta chains were read from a single sample in a study of blood T cells in healthy people across ages. TCRdb analysed the 5' RACE reads with MiXCR anew, one entry per CDR3 protein. The table records about 800,000 distinct CDR3 sequences, 20% to 25% of them present only once. A further study also used this sample, focusing on T cells of mothers and their children.

Sequenced input: blood. The receptors derive from a boy between 5 and 17 years old in good health. Each CDR3 is given with its conserved first and last residue. D genes are given only for firm matches. Clone sizes are given selectively: once, few, many, or a class where the clone is expanded.

d_gene: NA; v_gene: TRBV5-1; abundance: NA; j_gene: TRBJ2-5; CDR3aa: CASSSHGNQETQYF; CDR3nt: TGCGCCAGCAGCTCCCATGGAAACCAAGAGACCCAGTACTTC
d_gene: NA; v_gene: TRBV7-9; abundance: NA; j_gene: TRBJ1-2; CDR3aa: CASSPSGDPTF; CDR3nt: TGTGCCAGCAGCCCGAGTGGGGACCCTACCTTC
d_gene: NA; v_gene: TRBV15; abundance: many; j_gene: TRBJ2-5; CDR3aa: CATSRISGNQETQYF; CDR3nt: TGTGCCACCAGCAGAATCTCGGGGAACCAAGAGACCCAGTACTTC
d_gene: TRBD1; v_gene: TRBV6-6; abundance: NA; j_gene: TRBJ2-4; CDR3aa: CASSDRVLAKNIQYF; CDR3nt: TGTGCCAGCAGTGACAGGGTTCTAGCCAAAAACATTCAGTACTTC
d_gene: NA; v_gene: TRBV20-1; abundance: few; j_gene: TRBJ2-7; CDR3aa: CSARDPARTGARSSYEQYF; CDR3nt: TGCAGTGCTAGAGATCCCGCCCGTACCGGCGCTAGAAGCTCCTACGAGCAGTACTTC
d_gene: NA; v_gene: TRBV20-1; abundance: NA; j_gene: TRBJ2-2; CDR3aa: CSARSLAHTGELFF; CDR3nt: TGCAGTGCTAGGAGTCTAGCCCACACCGGGGAGCTGTTTTTT
d_gene: TRBD2; v_gene: TRBV3-1; abundance: NA; j_gene: TRBJ2-5; CDR3aa: CASSPGTSGVSSGQETQYF; CDR3nt: TGTGCCAGCAGCCCCGGGACTAGCGGGGTCTCAAGCGGGCAAGAGACCCAGTACTTC
d_gene: NA; v_gene: TRBV4-3; abundance: few; j_gene: TRBJ2-3; CDR3aa: CASSQDARADTQYF; CDR3nt: TGCGCCAGCAGCCAAGATGCTAGGGCGGATACGCAGTATTTT
d_gene: NA; v_gene: TRBV5-6; abundance: NA; j_gene: TRBJ2-5; CDR3aa: CASSLGIARRQETQYF; CDR3nt: TGTGCCAGCAGCTTGGGGATCGCCCGTCGGCAAGAGACCCAGTACTTC
d_gene: NA; v_gene: TRBV4-3; abundance: NA; j_gene: TRBJ1-3; CDR3aa: CASSPTRSGNTIYF; CDR3nt: TGCGCCAGCAGCCCCACCCGCTCTGGAAACACCATATATTTT
d_gene: TRBD1; v_gene: TRBV28; abundance: NA; j_gene: TRBJ2-7; CDR3aa: CASSVSPGQGAYEQYF; CDR3nt: TGTGCCAGCAGTGTTTCACCGGGACAGGGGGCCTACGAGCAGTACTTC
d_gene: TRBD2; v_gene: TRBV12-3/TRBV12-4; abundance: few; j_gene: TRBJ2-1; CDR3aa: CASKLTSGTYNEQFF; CDR3nt: TGTGCCAGCAAATTGACTAGCGGCACGTACAATGAGCAGTTCTTC
d_gene: NA; v_gene: TRBV24-1; abundance: few; j_gene: TRBJ2-7; CDR3aa: CATLDSREQYF; CDR3nt: TGTGCCACCCTCGACAGCCGCGAGCAGTACTTC
d_gene: NA; v_gene: TRBV29-1; abundance: NA; j_gene: TRBJ2-5; CDR3aa: CSVEAEPQETQYF; CDR3nt: TGCAGCGTTGAGGCGGAGCCACAAGAGACCCAGTACTTC
d_gene: NA; v_gene: TRBV3-1; abundance: few; j_gene: TRBJ1-2; CDR3aa: CASNQDQGGYTF; CDR3nt: TGTGCCAGCAACCAAGATCAGGGAGGCTACACCTTC